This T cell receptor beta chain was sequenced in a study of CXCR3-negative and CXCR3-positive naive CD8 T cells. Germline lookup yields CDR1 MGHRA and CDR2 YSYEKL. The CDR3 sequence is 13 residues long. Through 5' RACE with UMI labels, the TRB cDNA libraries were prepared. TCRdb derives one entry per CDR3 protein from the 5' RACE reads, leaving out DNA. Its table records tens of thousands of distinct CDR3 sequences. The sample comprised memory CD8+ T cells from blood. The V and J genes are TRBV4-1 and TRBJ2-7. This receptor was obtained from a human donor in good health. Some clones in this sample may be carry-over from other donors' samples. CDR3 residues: CASSQDARDEQYF.